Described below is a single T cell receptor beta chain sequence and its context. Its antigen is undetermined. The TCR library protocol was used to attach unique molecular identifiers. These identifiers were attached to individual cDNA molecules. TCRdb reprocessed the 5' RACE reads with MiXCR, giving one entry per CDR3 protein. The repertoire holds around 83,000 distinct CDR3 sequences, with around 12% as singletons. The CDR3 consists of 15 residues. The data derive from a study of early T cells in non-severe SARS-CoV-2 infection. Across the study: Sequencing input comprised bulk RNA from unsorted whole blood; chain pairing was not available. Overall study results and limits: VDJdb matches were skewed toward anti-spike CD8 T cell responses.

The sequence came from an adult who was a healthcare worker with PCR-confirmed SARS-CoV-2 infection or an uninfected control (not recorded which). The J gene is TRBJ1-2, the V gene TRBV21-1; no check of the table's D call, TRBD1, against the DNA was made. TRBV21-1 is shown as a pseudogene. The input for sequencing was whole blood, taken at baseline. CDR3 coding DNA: TGTGCCAGCAGCGATGCGACAGGGGAAGGCTATGGCTACACCTTC. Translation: CASSDATGEGYGYTF.